A single sample is the source of the 21 T cell receptor beta chains below, sequenced in a study of cytomegalovirus exposure and HLA in healthy donors. Only in-frame clones appear in the TCRdb table, and some are missing; sequencing was by immunoSEQ multiplex PCR. The data contain 220,000 or so clones, over 75% of them singletons. Specimen: PBMCs. All receptors derive from a woman younger than 30 in good health and CMV-seropositive.

This clone appeared a single time. This rearrangement joins TRBV4-1 to TRBJ2-1; 10 bases fit TRBD2. Germline assignment: CDR1 MGHRA and CDR2 YSYEKL. After removal of 0 bases from V and 3 bases from J, the junction contained 8 bases not matched to a gene. There are 18 residues in the CDR3. CDR3 loop: CASSQDNLPSGSYNEQFF. CDR3 DNA: TGCGCCAGCAGCCAAGATAACTTGCCTAGCGGGAGCTACAATGAGCAGTTCTTC.

This chain links TRBV7-2 with TRBJ2-7; 8 bases match TRBD2. Germline V lookup: CDR1 SGHTA, CDR2 FQGNSA. The junction had 11 bases not matched to a gene; V was cut back by 4 bases and J by 3 bases. The CDR3 contains 16 residues. The CDR3 DNA follows: TGTGCCAGCAGCTCCGCGTGGGTAGCGGGACTCTACGAGCAGTACTTC. Encoded protein: CASSSAWVAGLYEQYF.

The CDR3 loop reads CASSISAGGPSEQFF. DNA of the CDR3: TGTGCCAGTAGTATTTCAGCGGGAGGGCCGAGTGAGCAGTTCTTC. This chain uses TRBV19 with TRBJ2-1, with 10 bases fitting TRBD2. Germline CDR1 LNHDA, CDR2 SQIVND (reference sequence). V lost 3 bases to trimming and J lost 9 bases; unmatched junction nucleotides: 8. The CDR3 is made up of 15 amino acids.

This sequence joins TRBV19 and TRBJ2-7; no clear D. The germline V and J ends were trimmed by 10 bases and 3 bases, with 16 bases remaining between them. The germline gives CDR1 LNHDA, CDR2 SQIVND (reference sequence). This CDR3 has 13 residues. CDR3 DNA: TGTGCCACCAGTTGGTCCCCGAACTACGAGCAGTACTTC. Encoded protein: CATSWSPNYEQYF.

This chain joins TRBV19 and TRBJ2-3; 7 bases agree with TRBD1. The trim removed 6 bases at V and 2 bases at J, leaving 5 bases unmatched. The CDR3 is 14 amino acids. Germline values: CDR1 LNHDA, CDR2 SQIVND (reference sequence). Here the CDR3 reads CASSQGVNTDTQYF. The CDR3 nucleotides read TGTGCCAGTAGCCAGGGGGTCAACACAGATACGCAGTATTTT.

The gene calls are TRBV2 and TRBJ2-7; weak D call: TRBD2 (5 bases). Germline V gene data show CDR1 as SNHLY and CDR2 as FYNNEI. Trimming cost V 4 bases and J 3 bases, with 16 bases left between them. The CDR3 has 15 amino acids. CDR3 nucleotide sequence: TGTGCCAGCAGTGTGGTGGGAGAAGGAAGCTACGAGCAGTACTTC. Its translation is CASSVVGEGSYEQYF.

V is TRBV19 and J is TRBJ2-6, with D possibly being TRBD1 (6 bases). With 8 bases removed from V and 3 bases from J, the gap between germline ends came to 20 bases. Germline CDR1 LNHDA, CDR2 SQIVND (reference sequence). CDR3 length: 17 amino acids. This chain's CDR3 is CASRWSLQGGGANVLTF. For the CDR3, the DNA is TGTGCCAGTCGATGGAGTCTACAGGGCGGTGGGGCCAACGTCCTGACTTTC.

This chain connects TRBV7-9 to TRBJ2-1, with TRBD1 identical over 7 bases. The CDR3 sequence is 17 residues long. Losses at the gene ends were 6 bases for V and 4 bases for J; bases not matched to a gene: 15. Per germline, CDR1 SEHNR and CDR2 FQNEAQ (reference sequence). Here the CDR3 DNA reads TGTGCCAGCAGAGCTAGGTCCGGGACAGCTACTTACAATGAGCAGTTCTTC. Amino acids: CASRARSGTATYNEQFF.

The chain has TRBV7-9 and TRBJ2-7; 9 nucleotides align to TRBD2. V shed 5 bases and J 4 bases; nucleotides not matched to a gene: 12. This CDR3 is built from 16 residues. Germline V lookup: CDR1 SEHNR, CDR2 FQNEAQ (reference sequence). CDR3 in amino acids: CASSPRGRGGAYEQYF. The CDR3 DNA follows: TGTGCCAGCAGCCCCCGGGGGCGGGGGGGAGCTTACGAGCAGTACTTC.

This chain uses TRBV9 with TRBJ2-3; D possibly corresponds to TRBD2 (5 bases). V was trimmed by 5 bases and J by 7 bases, leaving 11 bases between them. CDR1 is SGDLS, CDR2 YYNGEE, per germline. The CDR3 consists of 12 residues. The CDR3 DNA sequence: TGTGCCAGCAGTGGACTGGGTCATACGCAGTATTTT. It translates to CASSGLGHTQYF.

This chain uses TRBV12-5 with TRBJ1-1; 7 bases match TRBD1. There are 14 residues in the CDR3. J was trimmed by 6 bases and V by 2 bases; bases with no gene match: 6. The germline V gene encodes CDR1 LGHNT and CDR2 FRNRAP. The CDR3 region is CASGLLTGKPEAFF. The CDR3 DNA reads TGTGCTAGTGGTTTGCTGACAGGGAAGCCTGAAGCTTTCTTT.

CDR3 region: CASSRSGDTQYF. In DNA, the CDR3 is TGTGCCAGTAGTCGTTCAGGGGATACGCAGTATTTT. The chain combines TRBV19 with TRBJ2-3, with D perhaps matching TRBD1 (5 bases). Germline V CDR1 and CDR2: LNHDA, SQIVND (reference sequence). The CDR3 is 12 amino acids. The germline V and J ends were trimmed by 5 bases and 6 bases, with 9 bases remaining between them.

This chain connects TRBV18 to TRBJ2-3; D gene ambiguous. The V gene lost 3 bases and the J gene lost 2 bases, with 6 bases spanning the gap. Germline CDR1 KGHSH, CDR2 LQKENI. The CDR3 covers 13 residues. The DNA for the CDR3 is TGTGCCAGCTCACCTGGCACCACAGATACGCAGTATTTT. It codes for CASSPGTTDTQYF.

This rearrangement joins TRBV5-1 to TRBJ2-1, with 14 nucleotides matching TRBD2. This CDR3 has 18 residues. With 3 bases clipped from V and 1 base from J, the junction kept 6 bases outside the gene matches. Looked up from germline, CDR1 is SGHRS and CDR2 is YFSETQ. The chain's CDR3 is CASSSGTSGGPSYNEQFF. The CDR3 DNA follows: TGCGCCAGCAGCTCCGGGACTAGCGGGGGCCCTTCCTACAATGAGCAGTTCTTC.

The CDR3 region is CAISERPIRDYEAFF. The CDR3 bases are TGTGCCATCAGTGAGCGCCCCATCCGGGACTATGAAGCTTTCTTT. This chain connects TRBV10-3 to TRBJ1-1, with D perhaps matching TRBD1 (5 bases). Germline values: CDR1 ENHRY, CDR2 SYGVKD. Between the trimmed V and J ends, which lost 2 bases and 7 bases, there was a span of 17 bases. The CDR3 spans 15 residues.

CDR3 region: CASRTGFGQPQHF. CDR3 DNA: TGTGCCAGCAGAACAGGGTTTGGGCAGCCCCAGCATTTT. The gene calls are TRBV6-1 and TRBJ1-5; D might be TRBD1 (6 bases). In germline, CDR1 is MNHNS, CDR2 SASEGT. The CDR3 has 13 residues. V lost 6 bases to trimming and J lost 7 bases, with 13 bases between them.

This clone was observed at least ten times. The chain couples TRBV25-1 to TRBJ1-5, with 8 bases matching TRBD1. Germline V gene sequence: CDR1 MGHDK, CDR2 SYGVNS. The length of the CDR3 is 14 residues. V gave up 4 bases and J gave up 7 bases; unmatched junction bases: 6. CDR3 loop: CASSGGTGFQPQHF. The DNA for the CDR3 is TGTGCCAGCAGTGGAGGGACAGGCTTCCAGCCCCAGCATTTT.

The rearrangement uses TRBV30 and TRBJ2-5; a possible D gene is TRBD2 (6 bases). Germline-derived CDR1 and CDR2 are GTSNPN and SVGIG (reference sequence). The CDR3 is 12 residues long. Trimming left V 0 bases short and J 7 bases short, with 9 bases between. The CDR3 reads CAWSVGSGTQYF. As DNA, the CDR3 is TGTGCCTGGAGTGTCGGGAGTGGGACCCAGTACTTC.

This rearrangement joins TRBV30 to TRBJ1-3; D is possibly TRBD1 (6 bases). CDR3 length equals 17 residues. The V end lost 0 bases, the J end lost 0 bases, and 15 bases lay between the germline ends. CDR1 and CDR2 (germline): GTSNPN, SVGIG (reference sequence). The CDR3 nucleotides read TGTGCCTGGAGTGTACAGGGTCTGGCGGCCTCTGGAAACACCATATATTTT. Its translation is CAWSVQGLAASGNTIYF.

The chain joins TRBV2 to TRBJ2-1, with 7 bases fitting TRBD2. V dropped 1 base and J dropped 5; count of bases not matched to a gene: 8. The CDR3 runs to 16 residues. Germline CDR1 and CDR2: SNHLY and FYNNEI. CDR3 sequence reads: CASSEVRLAEHNEQFF. In DNA form, the CDR3 reads TGTGCCAGCAGTGAAGTCAGGCTAGCGGAGCACAATGAGCAGTTCTTC.

This chain joins TRBV30 and TRBJ2-7; 8 nucleotides align to TRBD1. CDR1 is GTSNPN, CDR2 SVGIG, per germline (reference sequence). V was pared by 2 bases and J by 5 bases, with 14 bases of the junction left unmatched. The CDR3 spans 16 residues. CDR3 region: CAWSSRQGSYRHEQYF. The CDR3 DNA is TGTGCCTGGAGTTCTCGACAGGGGTCCTATCGCCACGAGCAGTACTTC.